Listed below are T cell receptor beta chains from one sample, sequenced in a study of regulatory T cells in long-lasting Graves disease. TCRdb fed the multiplex PCR reads into MiXCR, producing one record per CDR3 protein. The table shows roughly 500,000 distinct CDR3 sequences, with around 20% occurring only once. The sample was peripheral blood mononuclear cells (PBMCs), taken when the disease was refractory, from a patient treated with antithyroid drugs. The receptors originated from a female donor with Graves disease. CDR3s include the opening cysteine and the closing phenylalanine or tryptophan. The D gene is left open where the match is weak. Clone size appears in some rows only: once, few, many, or a class for an expanded clone.

abundance	d_gene	v_gene	j_gene	CDR3aa	CDR3nt
many	TRBD1	TRBV28	TRBJ2-7	CASSTPWTGSSYEQYF	TGTGCCAGCAGTACCCCTTGGACAGGGAGCTCCTACGAGCAGTACTTC
NA	NA	TRBV15	TRBJ2-2	CTTSRDRGAGHGELFF	TGTACCACCAGCAGAGATCGAGGAGCGGGCCACGGGGAGCTGTTTTTT
many	NA	TRBV12-3/TRBV12-4	TRBJ2-7	CASSLAGVGEQYF	TGTGCCAGCAGCTTGGCAGGGGTGGGTGAGCAGTACTTC
few	TRBD1	TRBV18	TRBJ1-2	CASSPSTGDIISNYGYTF	TGTGCCAGCTCACCCTCCACAGGGGACATAATCTCTAACTATGGCTACACCTTC
NA	NA	TRBV4-1	TRBJ1-1	CASRRLGMNTEAFF	TGCGCCAGCAGACGCCTAGGCATGAACACTGAAGCTTTCTTT
few	NA	TRBV20-1	TRBJ1-6	CSARAAAQGSYNSPLHF	TGCAGTGCTAGAGCGGCGGCTCAGGGCTCCTATAATTCACCCCTCCACTTT
NA	NA	TRBV9	TRBJ2-7	CASSVLGDPYEQYF	TGTGCCAGCAGCGTACTTGGAGACCCCTACGAGCAGTACTTC
many	NA	TRBV7-9	TRBJ2-7	CASSFLGEQYF	TGTGCCAGCAGTTTCCTGGGGGAGCAGTACTTC
many	NA	TRBV6-1	TRBJ1-1	CASSPPGRGTEAFF	TGTGCCAGCAGTCCCCCTGGCAGGGGCACTGAAGCTTTCTTT
many	NA	TRBV19	TRBJ1-1	CASSTKPGRNTEAFF	TGTGCCAGTAGTACAAAACCGGGACGGAACACTGAAGCTTTCTTT
many	NA	TRBV6-1	TRBJ2-5	CASSQTRETQYF	TGTGCCAGCAGTCAGACTAGAGAGACCCAGTACTTC
many	NA	TRBV2	TRBJ2-1	CASSGSGPYNEQFF	TGTGCCAGCAGTGGTAGCGGCCCCTACAATGAGCAGTTCTTC
many	NA	TRBV2	TRBJ1-5	CASSDSDTYDVELNQPQHF	TGTGCCAGCAGTGATTCGGACACCTATGATGTGGAACTCAATCAGCCCCAGCATTTT
few	NA	TRBV7-2	TRBJ1-5	CASSPIQNNQPQHF	TGTGCCAGCAGCCCAATACAGAACAATCAGCCCCAGCATTTT
NA	TRBD2	TRBV19	TRBJ2-7	CASSPSTSGNFYEQYF	TGTGCCAGTAGCCCTTCGACTAGCGGGAATTTCTACGAGCAGTACTTC
many	TRBD2	TRBV20-1	TRBJ2-2	CSASELAGVRSTGELFF	TGCAGTGCTAGCGAACTAGCGGGAGTACGGAGCACCGGGGAGCTGTTTTTT
NA	NA	TRBV28	TRBJ2-2	CASSSTDGELFF	TGTGCCAGCAGCTCTACGGACGGGGAGCTGTTTTTT